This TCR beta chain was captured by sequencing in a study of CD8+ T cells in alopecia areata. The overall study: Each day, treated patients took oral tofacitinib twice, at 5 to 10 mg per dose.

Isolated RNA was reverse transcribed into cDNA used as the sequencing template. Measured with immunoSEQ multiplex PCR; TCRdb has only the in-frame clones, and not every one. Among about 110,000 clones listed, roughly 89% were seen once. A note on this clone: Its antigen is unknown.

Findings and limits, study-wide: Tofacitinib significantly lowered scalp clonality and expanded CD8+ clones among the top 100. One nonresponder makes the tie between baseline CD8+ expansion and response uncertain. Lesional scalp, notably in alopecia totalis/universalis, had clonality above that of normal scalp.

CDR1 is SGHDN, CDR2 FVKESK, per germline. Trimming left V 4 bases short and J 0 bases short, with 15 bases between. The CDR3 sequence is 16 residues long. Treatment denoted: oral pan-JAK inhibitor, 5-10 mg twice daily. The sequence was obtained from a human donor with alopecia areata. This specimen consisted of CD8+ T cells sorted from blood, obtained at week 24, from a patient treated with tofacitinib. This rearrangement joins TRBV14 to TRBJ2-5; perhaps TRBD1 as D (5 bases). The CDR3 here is CASSPGPNSYQETQYF. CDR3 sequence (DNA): TGTGCCAGCAGCCCAGGGCCGAACTCGTACCAAGAGACCCAGTACTTC.